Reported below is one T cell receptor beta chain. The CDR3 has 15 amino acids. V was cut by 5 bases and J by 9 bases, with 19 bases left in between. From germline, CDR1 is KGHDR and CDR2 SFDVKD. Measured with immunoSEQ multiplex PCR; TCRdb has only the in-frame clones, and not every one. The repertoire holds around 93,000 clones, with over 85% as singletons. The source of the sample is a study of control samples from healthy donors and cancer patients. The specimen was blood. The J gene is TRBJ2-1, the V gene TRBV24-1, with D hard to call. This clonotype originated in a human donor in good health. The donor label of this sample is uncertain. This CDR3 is CATSVHMGINSEQFF. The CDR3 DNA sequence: TGTGCCACCAGTGTACACATGGGGATAAATAGTGAGCAGTTCTTC.